These 25 T cell receptor beta chains were sequenced from one sample in a study of glioma-infiltrating T cells. Using RNA template, CDR3s of TCR alpha and beta were amplified with iRepertoire arm-PCR. TCRdb reprocessed the multiplex PCR reads with MiXCR, giving one entry per CDR3 protein. The sample lists 90,000 to 110,000 distinct CDR3 sequences, 25% occurring once. Input material: glioma tissue, nonneoplastic brain tissue, or PBMCs (not recorded which). The receptors were gathered from a human donor with low-grade glioma or glioblastoma, undergoing nonglioma brain surgery, or in good health (not recorded which).

In this sample, this clonotype turned up a few times. The CDR3 loop is CASSVGLADAQETQYF. CDR3 bases: TGTGCCAGCAGCGTAGGACTAGCGGATGCCCAAGAGACCCAGTACTTC. This chain links TRBV9 with TRBJ2-5; TRBD2 aligns across 9 bases. This CDR3 has 16 residues. V trimming: 0 bases; J trimming: 1 base; junction bases outside the gene matches: 4. Per the germline V gene, CDR1 is SGDLS and CDR2 is YYNGEE. The variable domain in full, with the rest retrieved from reference TRBV9 and TRBJ2-5, is DSGVTQTPKHLITATGQRVTLRCSPRSGDLSVYWYQQSLDQGLQFLIQYYNGEERAKGNILERFSAQQFPDLHSELNLSSLELGDSALYFCASSVGLADAQETQYFGPGTRLLVL.

This clonotype was seen at least ten times. V and J are TRBV7-9 and TRBJ1-1; TRBD1 might be the D (5 bases). The CDR3 has 14 amino acids. V dropped 5 bases and J dropped 3 bases, with 13 bases sitting between them. Germline V lookup: CDR1 SEHNR, CDR2 FQNEAQ (reference sequence). The CDR3 protein is CASSPMAGDTEAFF. In DNA, the CDR3 is TGTGCCAGCAGCCCAATGGCGGGGGACACTGAAGCTTTCTTT.

The V call is TRBV29-1, the J call TRBJ2-7, with 7 nucleotides matching TRBD1. The germline CDR1 and CDR2 sequences are SQVTM and ANQGSEA. V dropped 7 bases and J dropped 2; count of bases not matched to a gene: 8. The CDR3 consists of 13 residues. The CDR3 sequence is CSAGTANTYEQYF. For the CDR3, the DNA is TGCAGCGCGGGGACAGCAAATACCTACGAGCAGTACTTC.

This clonotype was recorded at least ten times. The chain couples TRBV7-2 to TRBJ1-6; maybe TRBD1 (5 bases). The V end lost 5 bases, the J end lost 4 bases, and 12 bases lay between the germline ends. The CDR3 loop spans 15 amino acids. Germline CDR1 is SGHTA and CDR2 is FQGNSA. The CDR3: CASSPRTPYNSPLHF. The CDR3, as DNA: TGTGCCAGCAGCCCGCGGACACCGTATAATTCACCCCTCCACTTT.

This clonotype was detected many times. The V gene is TRBV7-2, the J gene TRBJ2-7, with D possibly being TRBD1 (5 bases). Germline V gene sequence: CDR1 SGHTA, CDR2 FQGNSA. Trimming shortened V by 2 bases and J by 4 bases, and 15 bases separated the two germline ends. The CDR3 length is 15 residues. The CDR3 sequence is CASSLLGQGAYEQYF. The CDR3 DNA reads TGTGCCAGCAGCTTACTCGGGCAGGGCGCATACGAGCAGTACTTC.

Comments on this clonotype: A single base separates this from a much larger clone, so it may be a read error. The rearrangement uses TRBV20-1 and TRBJ2-2; TRBD2 aligns across 12 bases. The V gene end was trimmed by 0 bases and the J gene end by 0 bases; junction bases not matched to a gene: 5. Germline assignment: CDR1 DFQATT and CDR2 SNEGSKA (reference sequence). The CDR3 contains 18 residues. CDR3 region: CSARDLASGGANTGELFF. CDR3 nucleotide sequence: TGCAGTGCTAGAGATTTGGCTAGCGGGGGGGCGAACACCGGGGAGCTGTTTTTT.

This clonotype was seen many times. This chain joins TRBV2 and TRBJ2-2; D might be TRBD2 (6 bases). Germline V lookup: CDR1 SNHLY, CDR2 FYNNEI. CDR3 length: 15 amino acids. V lost 6 bases to trimming and J lost 0 bases, with 11 bases between them. The DNA for the CDR3 is TGTGCCAGCAGGGGGGAGGCCGCGAACACCGGGGAGCTGTTTTTT. Residues: CASRGEAANTGELFF.

This clonotype was found many times. The V and J genes are TRBV20-1 and TRBJ1-2; no firm D call. The CDR3 loop spans 12 amino acids. V was pared by 1 base and J by 8 bases, with 11 bases between. CDR1 is DFQATT, CDR2 SNEGSKA, per germline (reference sequence). This chain's CDR3 is CSARVSRWGYTF. CDR3 nucleotide sequence: TGCAGTGCTAGAGTTAGTCGGTGGGGCTACACCTTC.

This clonotype occurred many times. V gene TRBV28 combines with J gene TRBJ1-2, with D unresolved. The CDR3 has 15 amino acids. Germline V gene data show CDR1 as MDHEN and CDR2 as SYDVKM. Trimming took 7 bases from V and 1 from J, leaving 16 bases between them. CDR3 in amino acids: CASIPLRAINYGYTF. CDR3 sequence (DNA): TGTGCCAGCATTCCCTTAAGGGCCATTAACTATGGCTACACCTTC.

This clonotype was found many times. V and J are TRBV25-1 and TRBJ1-3; unclear D gene. There are 12 residues in the CDR3. CDR1 is MGHDK, CDR2 SYGVNS, per germline. V lost 6 bases and J lost 0, with 3 bases in between. CDR3 amino acids: CASSGSGNTIYF. CDR3 DNA sequence: TGTGCCAGCAGCGGCTCTGGAAACACCATATATTTT.

On this clonotype itself: Sequence at one end of the junction differs from germline and may be a read error. The chain couples TRBV27 to TRBJ2-7; 11 bases map to TRBD1. Germline-derived CDR1 and CDR2 are MNHEY and SMNVEV (reference sequence). The CDR3 has 16 amino acids. The CDR3 nucleotides read TGTGCCAGCACCGGAGAGCCGGGACAGGGGGACTACAAGCAGTACTTC. It is translated as CASTGEPGQGDYKQYF.

The rearrangement links TRBV4-2 to TRBJ2-1, with 11 bases fitting TRBD2. The junction had 4 bases not matched to a gene; V was cut back by 0 bases and J by 6 bases. The CDR3 covers 16 residues. In germline, CDR1 is LGHNA, CDR2 YNFKEQ. The CDR3 spells CASSQELAGDLNEQFF. The CDR3 DNA is TGTGCCAGCAGCCAAGAACTAGCGGGGGACCTCAATGAGCAGTTCTTC.

This clonotype was detected many times. A much larger clone differs from this one at a single base, so this may be a read error. The V call is TRBV27, the J call TRBJ1-1, with 8 bases aligning to TRBD1. Germline V gene sequence: CDR1 MNHEY, CDR2 SMNVEV (reference sequence). V lost 8 bases to trimming and J lost 5 bases; unmatched junction nucleotides: 13. The CDR3 is 15 residues long. CDR3 nucleotides: TGTGCCAGCGGGACGGACAGGGAGGTTAGTACTGAAGCTTTCTTT. Amino acids: CASGTDREVSTEAFF.

To note about this clonotype: The junction differs from germline at one of its ends, possibly a read error. The rearrangement uses TRBV6-6 and TRBJ2-1; D may be TRBD1 (5 bases). The CDR3 runs 13 residues. Per germline, CDR1 MNHNY and CDR2 SVGAGI (reference sequence). The CDR3, as DNA: TGTTCCAGTGCAAGGGGCAAATTCAATGAGCAGTTCTTC. Amino acid sequence: CSSARGKFNEQFF.

The chain uses TRBV29-1 and TRBJ2-1; perhaps TRBD2 as D (5 bases). Between the trimmed V and J ends, which lost 5 bases and 5 bases, there was a span of 16 bases. The CDR3 is made up of 14 amino acids. Germline lookup yields CDR1 SQVTM and CDR2 ANQGSEA. The CDR3 coding sequence is TGCAGCGTTCGGACTCGTCGGATGAACAATGAGCAGTTCTTC. Its translation: CSVRTRRMNNEQFF.

Concerning this clonotype: One end of the junction fails to match germline, which may point to a read error. The rearrangement links TRBV6-2 or TRBV6-3 to TRBJ2-3; no definite D call. The CDR3 totals 16 residues. Germline V gene data show CDR1 as MNHEY and CDR2 as SVGEGT. This CDR3 reads CAGSLRTGVRTDTQYF. The CDR3 DNA reads as TGTGCCGGCAGTCTCCGTACTGGGGTTAGGACAGATACGCAGTATTTT.

This clonotype appeared many times. CDR3 coding DNA: TGTGCCAGCACACACGGTGGGGGAAGCGCCTATAATTCACCCCTCCACTTT. Amino acid sequence: CASTHGGGSAYNSPLHF. V is TRBV5-4 and J is TRBJ1-6, with a tentative D call TRBD1 (5 bases). Trimming cost V 6 bases and J 2 bases, with 18 bases left between them. Germline values: CDR1 SGHNT, CDR2 YYREEE (reference sequence). This CDR3 has 17 residues.

This chain joins TRBV6-2 or TRBV6-3 and TRBJ2-7, with 12 bases aligning to TRBD2. Trimming cost V 5 bases and J 5 bases; bases outside gene matches: 7. Germline CDR1 is MNHEY and CDR2 is SVGEGT. This CDR3 spans 15 amino acids. This chain's CDR3 is CASSRTSGNYNEQYF. As DNA, the CDR3 is TGTGCCAGCAGTCGGACTAGCGGGAACTACAACGAGCAGTACTTC.

V gene TRBV28 combines with J gene TRBJ1-1; 7 bases align to TRBD1. The V segment lost 3 bases and the J segment 3 bases; nucleotides outside the gene matches: 4. The CDR3 is 14 residues long. Germline V gene lookup returns CDR1 MDHEN and CDR2 SYDVKM. The CDR3 reads CASSFQGVDTEAFF. As DNA, the CDR3 is TGTGCCAGCAGTTTTCAGGGGGTGGACACTGAAGCTTTCTTT.

This clonotype was picked up many times. V usage is TRBV7-2 and J usage is TRBJ1-5; the match to TRBD1 covers 8 bases. CDR3 length equals 20 residues. Germline V gives CDR1 SGHTA, CDR2 FQGNSA. The ends lost 2 bases at V and 0 bases at J; junction bases unmatched: 15. In nucleotides, the CDR3 is TGTGCCAGCAGCTTAAATCCCCGACAGGGGAGTATATATAGCAATCAGCCCCAGCATTTT. This codes for CASSLNPRQGSIYSNQPQHF.

This clonotype was seen many times. J is TRBJ2-7 and V is TRBV4-2; D possibly matches TRBD1 or TRBD2 (5 bases each). CDR3 length: 13 residues. CDR1 is LGHNA and CDR2 is YNFKEQ in the germline V gene. V lost 6 bases and J 2 bases, leaving 11 bases between the germline ends. In nucleotides, the CDR3 is TGTGCCAGCAGTAAGCAGGGACCCTACGAGCAGTACTTC. This gives the protein CASSKQGPYEQYF.

This clonotype was observed at least ten times. The chain carries TRBV4-2 and TRBJ2-5, with D perhaps TRBD1 (5 bases). Trimming shortened V by 4 bases and J by 0 bases, and 6 bases separated the two germline ends. The CDR3 consists of 13 residues. CDR1 is LGHNA, CDR2 YNFKEQ, per germline. Here the CDR3 reads CASSPGYQETQYF. In DNA, the CDR3 is TGTGCCAGCAGCCCAGGGTACCAAGAGACCCAGTACTTC.

Of note for this clonotype: Just one base apart from a much larger clone, this may be a read error. V is TRBV2 and J is TRBJ2-3, with D uncertain. Germline V CDR1 and CDR2: SNHLY, FYNNEI. The ends were cut back, 4 bases at V and 2 bases at J, with 10 bases in the middle. The CDR3 is made up of 14 amino acids. The CDR3, as DNA: TGTGCCAGCAGTGCGATAGGTTACACAGATACGCAGTATTTT. Translating it yields CASSAIGYTDTQYF.

This clonotype was observed many times. This chain uses TRBV12-3 or TRBV12-4 with TRBJ1-5; D uncertain. The germline V and J ends were trimmed by 6 bases and 1 base, with 13 bases remaining between them. The CDR3 sequence is 15 residues long. The CDR3 DNA is TGTGCCAGCAGCTCCTTTACGGAAAGCAATCAGCCCCAGCATTTT. Residues: CASSSFTESNQPQHF.

This clonotype was picked up many times. V usage is TRBV7-9 and J usage is TRBJ1-5; D is perhaps TRBD1 (5 bases). Trimming took 1 base from V and 4 from J, leaving 17 bases between them. The CDR3 is 17 residues long. Germline-derived CDR1 and CDR2 are SEHNR and FQNEAQ (reference sequence). CDR3 nucleotide sequence: TGTGCCAGCAGCTTAGGTCTCTCGGGGCCGAAGAATCAGCCCCAGCATTTT. Its protein product is CASSLGLSGPKNQPQHF.